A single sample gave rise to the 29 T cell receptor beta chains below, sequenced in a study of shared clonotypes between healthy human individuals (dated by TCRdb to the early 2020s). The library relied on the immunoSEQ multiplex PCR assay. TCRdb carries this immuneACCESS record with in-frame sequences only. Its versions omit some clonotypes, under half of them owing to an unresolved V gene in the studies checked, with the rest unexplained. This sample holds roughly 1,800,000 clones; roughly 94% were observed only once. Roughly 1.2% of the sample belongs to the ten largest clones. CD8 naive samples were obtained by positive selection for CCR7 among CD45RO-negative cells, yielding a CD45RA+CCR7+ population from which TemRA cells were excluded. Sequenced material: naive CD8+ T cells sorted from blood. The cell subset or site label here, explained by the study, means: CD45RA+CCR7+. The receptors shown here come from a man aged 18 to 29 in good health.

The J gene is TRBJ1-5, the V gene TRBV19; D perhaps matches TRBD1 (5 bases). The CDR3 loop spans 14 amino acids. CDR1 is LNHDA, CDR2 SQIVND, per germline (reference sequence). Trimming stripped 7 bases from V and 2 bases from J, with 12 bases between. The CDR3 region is CASTPDTGNQPQHF. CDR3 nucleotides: TGTGCCAGTACCCCGGACACGGGCAATCAGCCCCAGCATTTT.

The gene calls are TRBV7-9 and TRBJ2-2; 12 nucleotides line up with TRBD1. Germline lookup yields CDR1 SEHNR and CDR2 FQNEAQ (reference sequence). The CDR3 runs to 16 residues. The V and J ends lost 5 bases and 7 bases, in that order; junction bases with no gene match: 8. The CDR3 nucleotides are TGTGCCAGCAGCCCCAGGGACAGGGGGCACGGCGGGGAGCTGTTTTTT. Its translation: CASSPRDRGHGGELFF.

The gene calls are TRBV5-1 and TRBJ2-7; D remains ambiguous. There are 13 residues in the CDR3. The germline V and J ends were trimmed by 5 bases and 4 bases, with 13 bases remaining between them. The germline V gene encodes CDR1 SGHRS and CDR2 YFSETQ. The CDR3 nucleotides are TGCGCCAGCAGTTTCCAGCCTCAGTACGAGCAGTACTTC. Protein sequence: CASSFQPQYEQYF.

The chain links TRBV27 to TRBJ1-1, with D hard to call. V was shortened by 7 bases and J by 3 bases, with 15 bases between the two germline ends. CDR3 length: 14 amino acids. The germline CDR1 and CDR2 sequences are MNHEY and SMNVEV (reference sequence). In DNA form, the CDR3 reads TGTGCCAGCACCCTGTACGGAGGAGACACTGAAGCTTTCTTT. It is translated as CASTLYGGDTEAFF.

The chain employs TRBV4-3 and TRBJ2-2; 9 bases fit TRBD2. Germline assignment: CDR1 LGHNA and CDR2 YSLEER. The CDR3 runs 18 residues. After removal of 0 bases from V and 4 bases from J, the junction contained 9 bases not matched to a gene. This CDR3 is CASSQDSTAGGPTGELFF. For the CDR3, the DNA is TGCGCCAGCAGCCAAGATTCGACAGCGGGAGGACCCACCGGGGAGCTGTTTTTT.

CDR3 nucleotides: TGCGCCAGCAGTGAGACGGAGAAGAACACTGAAGCTTTCTTT. Translated: CASSETEKNTEAFF. The J gene is TRBJ1-1, the V gene TRBV10-2; the D is unclear. The CDR3 consists of 14 residues. Germline loops: CDR1 WSHSY, CDR2 SAAADI. V lost 2 bases, J lost 1 base, and 8 bases lay in between.

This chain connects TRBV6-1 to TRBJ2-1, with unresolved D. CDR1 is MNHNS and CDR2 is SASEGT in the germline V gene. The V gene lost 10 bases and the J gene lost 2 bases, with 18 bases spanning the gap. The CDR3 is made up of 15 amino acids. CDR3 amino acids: CATSPSKGTYNEQFF. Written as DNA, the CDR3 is TGTGCCACCTCTCCCAGTAAGGGAACCTACAATGAGCAGTTCTTC.

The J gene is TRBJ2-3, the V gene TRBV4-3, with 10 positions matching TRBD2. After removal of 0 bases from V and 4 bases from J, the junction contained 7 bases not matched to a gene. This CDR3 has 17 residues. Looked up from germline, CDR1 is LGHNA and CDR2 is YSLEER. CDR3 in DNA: TGCGCCAGCAGCCAAGATCTAGCGGGAGAGGTGGCAGATACGCAGTATTTT. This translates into CASSQDLAGEVADTQYF.

In DNA form, the CDR3 reads TGTGCCACCAGCATCCTCGTGACAGGATGGGCAGATACGCAGTATTTT. Encoded protein: CATSILVTGWADTQYF. The rearrangement joins TRBV15 to TRBJ2-3; D may be TRBD1 (6 bases). Germline CDR1 is LNHNV and CDR2 is YYDKDF (reference sequence). With 4 bases removed from V and 4 bases from J, the gap between germline ends came to 18 bases. This CDR3 has 16 residues.

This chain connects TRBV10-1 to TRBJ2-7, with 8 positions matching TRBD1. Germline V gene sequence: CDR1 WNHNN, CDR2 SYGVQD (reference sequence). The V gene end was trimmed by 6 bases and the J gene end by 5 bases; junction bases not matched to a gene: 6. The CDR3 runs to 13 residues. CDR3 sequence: CASRETGEHEQYF. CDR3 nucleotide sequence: TGCGCCAGCAGGGAGACAGGGGAGCACGAGCAGTACTTC.

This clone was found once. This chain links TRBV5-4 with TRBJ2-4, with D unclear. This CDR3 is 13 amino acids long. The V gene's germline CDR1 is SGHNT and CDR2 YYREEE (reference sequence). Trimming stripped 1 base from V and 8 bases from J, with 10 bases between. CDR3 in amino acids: CASSLPFIDIQYF. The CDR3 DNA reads TGTGCCAGCAGCTTGCCATTCATTGACATTCAGTACTTC.

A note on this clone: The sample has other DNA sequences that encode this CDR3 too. CDR3 protein: CASSLDGDSNQPQHF. DNA for the CDR3: TGTGCCAGCAGTCTCGACGGGGATAGCAATCAGCCCCAGCATTTT. V gene TRBV11-2 combines with J gene TRBJ1-5; D not resolved. The CDR3 contains 15 residues. V was trimmed by 6 bases and J by 0 bases, leaving 12 bases between them. The germline V gene has CDR1 SGHAT and CDR2 FQNNGV.

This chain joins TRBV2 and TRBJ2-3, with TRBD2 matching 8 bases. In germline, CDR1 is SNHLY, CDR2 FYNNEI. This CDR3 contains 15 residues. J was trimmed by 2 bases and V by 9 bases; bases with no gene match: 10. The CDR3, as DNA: TGTGCCAGTACTCCAGCGGGAGACGTCACAGATACGCAGTATTTT. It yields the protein CASTPAGDVTDTQYF.

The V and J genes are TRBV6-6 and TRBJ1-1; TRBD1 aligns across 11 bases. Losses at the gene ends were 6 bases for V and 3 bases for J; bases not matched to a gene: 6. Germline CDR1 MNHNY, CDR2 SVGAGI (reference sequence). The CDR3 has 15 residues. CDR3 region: CASSAGTGGDTEAFF. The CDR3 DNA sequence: TGTGCCAGCAGCGCCGGGACAGGGGGAGACACTGAAGCTTTCTTT.

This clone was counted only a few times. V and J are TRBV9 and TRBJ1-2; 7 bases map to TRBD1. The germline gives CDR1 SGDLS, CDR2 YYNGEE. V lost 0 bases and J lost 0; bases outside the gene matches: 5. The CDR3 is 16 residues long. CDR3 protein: CASSVGDSPPNYGYTF. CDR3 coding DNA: TGTGCCAGCAGCGTAGGGGACAGTCCCCCTAACTATGGCTACACCTTC.

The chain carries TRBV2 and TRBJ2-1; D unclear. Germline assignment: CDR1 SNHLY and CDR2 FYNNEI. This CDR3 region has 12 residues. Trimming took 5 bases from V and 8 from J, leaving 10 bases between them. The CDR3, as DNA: TGTGCCAGCAGTCCTACATGGGATGAGCAGTTCTTC. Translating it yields CASSPTWDEQFF. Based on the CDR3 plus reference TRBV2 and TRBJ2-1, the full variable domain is EPEVTQTPSHQVTQMGQEVILRCVPISNHLYFYWYRQILGQKVEFLVSFYNNEISEKSEIFDDQFSVERPDGSNFTLKIRSTKLEDSAMYFCASSPTWDEQFFGPGTRLTVL.

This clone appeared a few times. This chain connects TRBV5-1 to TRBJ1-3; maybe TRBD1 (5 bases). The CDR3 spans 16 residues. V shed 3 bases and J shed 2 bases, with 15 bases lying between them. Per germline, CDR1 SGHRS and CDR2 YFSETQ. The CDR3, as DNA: TGCGCCAGCAGCTCAGGGCGCAGGGATGCTGGAAACACCATATATTTT. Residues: CASSSGRRDAGNTIYF. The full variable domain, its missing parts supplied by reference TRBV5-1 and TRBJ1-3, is KAGVTQTPRYLIKTRGQQVTLSCSPISGHRSVSWYQQTPGQGLQFLFEYFSETQRNKGNFPGRFSGRQFSNSRSEMNVSTLELGDSALYLCASSSGRRDAGNTIYFGEGSWLTVV.

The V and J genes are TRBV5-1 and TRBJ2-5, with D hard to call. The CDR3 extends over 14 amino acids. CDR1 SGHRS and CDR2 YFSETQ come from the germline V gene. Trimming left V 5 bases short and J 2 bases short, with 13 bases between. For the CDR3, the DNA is TGCGCCAGCAGTGATAGTGTTGGGCAAGAGACCCAGTACTTC. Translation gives CASSDSVGQETQYF.

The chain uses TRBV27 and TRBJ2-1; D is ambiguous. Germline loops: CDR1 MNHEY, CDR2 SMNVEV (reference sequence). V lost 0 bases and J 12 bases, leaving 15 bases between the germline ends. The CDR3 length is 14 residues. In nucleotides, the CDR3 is TGTGCCAGCAGTTTATCAGTGGGAACCCTTGGGCAGTTCTTC. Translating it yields CASSLSVGTLGQFF.

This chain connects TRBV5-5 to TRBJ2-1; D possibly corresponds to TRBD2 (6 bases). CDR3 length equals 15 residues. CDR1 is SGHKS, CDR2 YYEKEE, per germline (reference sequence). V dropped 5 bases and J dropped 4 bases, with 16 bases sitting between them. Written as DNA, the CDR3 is TGTGCCAGCAGACCTAGACTAGGGGCATACAATGAGCAGTTCTTC. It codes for CASRPRLGAYNEQFF.

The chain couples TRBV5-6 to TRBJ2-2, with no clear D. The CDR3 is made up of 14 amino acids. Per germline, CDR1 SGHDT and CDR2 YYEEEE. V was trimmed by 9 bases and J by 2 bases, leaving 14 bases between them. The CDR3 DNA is TGTGCCACAAGCTCTCGTCTTAACACCGGGGAGCTGTTTTTT. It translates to CATSSRLNTGELFF.

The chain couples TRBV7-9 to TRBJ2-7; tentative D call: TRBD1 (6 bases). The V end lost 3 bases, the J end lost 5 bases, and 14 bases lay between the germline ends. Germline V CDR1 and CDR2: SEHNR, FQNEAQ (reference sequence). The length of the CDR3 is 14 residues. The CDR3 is CASSFWTVVDEQYF. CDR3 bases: TGTGCCAGCAGCTTCTGGACAGTGGTGGACGAGCAGTACTTC. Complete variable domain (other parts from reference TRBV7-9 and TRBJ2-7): DTGVSQNPRHKITKRGQNVTFRCDPISEHNRLYWYRQTLGQGPEFLTYFQNEAQLEKSRLLSDRFSAERPKGSFSTLEIQRTEQGDSAMYLCASSFWTVVDEQYFGPGTRLTVT.

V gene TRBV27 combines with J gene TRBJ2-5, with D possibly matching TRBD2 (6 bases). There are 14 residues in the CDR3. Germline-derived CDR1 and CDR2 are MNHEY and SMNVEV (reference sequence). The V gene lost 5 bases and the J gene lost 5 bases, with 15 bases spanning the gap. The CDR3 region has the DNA TGTGCCAGCAGTAGGTGGGGGGACGGGGAGACCCAGTACTTC. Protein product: CASSRWGDGETQYF.

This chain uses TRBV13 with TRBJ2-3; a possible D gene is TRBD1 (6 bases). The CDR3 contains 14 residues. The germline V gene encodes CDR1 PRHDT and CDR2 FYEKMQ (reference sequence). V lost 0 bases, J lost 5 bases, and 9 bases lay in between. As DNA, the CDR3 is TGTGCCAGCAGCTTAGGCCTGGACAGAGATACGCAGTATTTT. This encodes CASSLGLDRDTQYF.

CDR3 DNA sequence: TGTGCCAGCAGCTTCGGGACTAGCTCCCATGAGCAGTTCTTC. It is translated as CASSFGTSSHEQFF. This chain connects TRBV5-6 to TRBJ2-1; TRBD2 agrees at 9 bases. Germline V gives CDR1 SGHDT, CDR2 YYEEEE. The ends lost 2 bases at V and 8 bases at J; junction bases unmatched: 5. The CDR3 spans 14 residues.

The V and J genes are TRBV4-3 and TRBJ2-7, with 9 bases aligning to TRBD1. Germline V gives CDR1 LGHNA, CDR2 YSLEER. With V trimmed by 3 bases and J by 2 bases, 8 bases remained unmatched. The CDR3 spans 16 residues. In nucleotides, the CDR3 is TGCGCCAGCAGCCAGGGACCGGGACAGGGTGCCTACGAGCAGTACTTC. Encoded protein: CASSQGPGQGAYEQYF.

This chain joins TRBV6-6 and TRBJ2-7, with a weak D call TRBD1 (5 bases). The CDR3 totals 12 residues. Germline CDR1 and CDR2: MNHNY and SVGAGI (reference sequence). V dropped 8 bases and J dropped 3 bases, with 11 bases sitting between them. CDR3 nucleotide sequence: TGTGCCAGCCAGGGTGGGGTCTACGAGCAGTACTTC. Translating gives CASQGGVYEQYF.

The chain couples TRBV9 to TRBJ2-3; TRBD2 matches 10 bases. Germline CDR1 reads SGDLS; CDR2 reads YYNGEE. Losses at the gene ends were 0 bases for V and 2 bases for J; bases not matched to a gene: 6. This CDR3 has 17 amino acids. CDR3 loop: CASSVGSSGGFTDTQYF. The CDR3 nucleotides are TGTGCCAGCAGCGTAGGGTCTAGCGGGGGCTTCACAGATACGCAGTATTTT.

This CDR3 is CASSFSGGGSYEQYF. In DNA form, the CDR3 reads TGTGCCAGCAGTTTCAGCGGGGGAGGCTCCTACGAGCAGTACTTC. The V call is TRBV5-4, the J call TRBJ2-7; 8 bases agree with TRBD2. The CDR3 spans 15 residues. CDR1 and CDR2 from the germline V gene are SGHNT and YYREEE (reference sequence). With 5 bases clipped from V and 0 bases from J, the junction kept 7 bases outside the gene matches.